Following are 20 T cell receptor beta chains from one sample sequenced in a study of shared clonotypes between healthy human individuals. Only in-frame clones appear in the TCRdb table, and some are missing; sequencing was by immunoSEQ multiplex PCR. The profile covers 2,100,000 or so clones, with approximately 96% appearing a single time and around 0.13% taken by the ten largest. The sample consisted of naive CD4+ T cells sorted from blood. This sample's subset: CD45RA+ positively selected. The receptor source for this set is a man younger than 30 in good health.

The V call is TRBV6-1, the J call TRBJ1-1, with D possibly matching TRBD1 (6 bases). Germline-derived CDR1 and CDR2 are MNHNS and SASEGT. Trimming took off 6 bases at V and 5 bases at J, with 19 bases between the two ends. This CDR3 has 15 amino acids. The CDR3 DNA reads TGTGCCAGCAGAGTTGGGGGGGGGCGGACAACTGAAGCTTTCTTT. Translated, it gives CASRVGGGRTTEAFF.

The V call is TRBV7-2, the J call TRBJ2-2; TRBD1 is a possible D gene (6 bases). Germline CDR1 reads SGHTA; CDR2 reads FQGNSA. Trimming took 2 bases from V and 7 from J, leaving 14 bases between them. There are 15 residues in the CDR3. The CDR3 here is CASSLRQGLSGELFF. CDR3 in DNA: TGTGCCAGCAGCTTACGGCAGGGGTTAAGCGGGGAGCTGTTTTTT.

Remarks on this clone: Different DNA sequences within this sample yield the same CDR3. CDR3 DNA sequence: TGTGCCAGCAGTTATGGAGGCAGGGAGACCCAGTACTTC. Residues: CASSYGGRETQYF. V is TRBV6-6 and J is TRBJ2-5; a weak D match, TRBD2 (5 bases). Trimming took 3 bases from V and 5 from J, leaving 10 bases between them. Germline assignment: CDR1 MNHNY and CDR2 SVGAGI (reference sequence). This CDR3 is 13 amino acids long.

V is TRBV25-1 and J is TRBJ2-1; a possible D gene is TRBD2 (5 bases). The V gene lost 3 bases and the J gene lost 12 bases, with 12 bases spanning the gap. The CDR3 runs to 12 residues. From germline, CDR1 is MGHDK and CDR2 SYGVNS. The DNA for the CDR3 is TGTGCCAGCAGTGAGGCTAGCCCGAGGCAGTTCTTC. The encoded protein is CASSEASPRQFF.

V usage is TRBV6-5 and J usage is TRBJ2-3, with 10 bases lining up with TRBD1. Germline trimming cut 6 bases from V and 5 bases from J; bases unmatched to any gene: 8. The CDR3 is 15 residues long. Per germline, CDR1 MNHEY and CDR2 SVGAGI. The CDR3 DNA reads TGTGCCAGCAGATCGGGACAGGGGCTAGGAGATACGCAGTATTTT. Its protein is CASRSGQGLGDTQYF.

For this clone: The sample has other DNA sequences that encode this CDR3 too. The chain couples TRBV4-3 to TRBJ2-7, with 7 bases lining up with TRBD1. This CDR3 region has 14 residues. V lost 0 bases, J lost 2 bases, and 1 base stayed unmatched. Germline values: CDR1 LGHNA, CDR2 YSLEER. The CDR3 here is CASSQDRGPYEQYF. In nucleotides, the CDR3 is TGCGCCAGCAGCCAAGATAGGGGGCCCTACGAGCAGTACTTC.

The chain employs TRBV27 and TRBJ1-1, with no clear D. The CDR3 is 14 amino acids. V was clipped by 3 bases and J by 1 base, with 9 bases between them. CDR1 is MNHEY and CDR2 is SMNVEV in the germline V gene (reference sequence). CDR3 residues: CASSFTVGNTEAFF. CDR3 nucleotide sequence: TGTGCCAGCAGTTTTACGGTAGGGAACACTGAAGCTTTCTTT.

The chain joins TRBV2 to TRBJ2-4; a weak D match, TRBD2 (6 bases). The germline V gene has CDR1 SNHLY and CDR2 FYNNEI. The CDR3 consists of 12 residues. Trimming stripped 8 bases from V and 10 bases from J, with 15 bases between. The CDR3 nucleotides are TGTGCCAGCCAAAAGGAGGGTCCGATTCAGTACTTC. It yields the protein CASQKEGPIQYF. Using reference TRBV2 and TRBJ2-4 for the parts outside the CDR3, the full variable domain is EPEVTQTPSHQVTQMGQEVILRCVPISNHLYFYWYRQILGQKVEFLVSFYNNEISEKSEIFDDQFSVERPDGSNFTLKIRSTKLEDSAMYFCASQKEGPIQYFGAGTRLSVL.

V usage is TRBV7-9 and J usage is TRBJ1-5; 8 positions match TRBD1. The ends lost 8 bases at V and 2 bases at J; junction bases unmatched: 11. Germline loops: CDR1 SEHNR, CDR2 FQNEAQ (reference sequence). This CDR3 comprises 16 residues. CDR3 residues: CASYDRGKPGNQPQHF. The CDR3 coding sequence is TGTGCCAGCTATGACAGGGGAAAGCCGGGCAATCAGCCCCAGCATTTT.

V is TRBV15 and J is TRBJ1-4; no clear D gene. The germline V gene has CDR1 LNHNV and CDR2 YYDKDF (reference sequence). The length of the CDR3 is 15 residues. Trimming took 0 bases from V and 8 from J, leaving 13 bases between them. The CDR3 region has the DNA TGTGCCACCAGCAGAGATAGGACCCCCGGGGAAAAACTGTTTTTT. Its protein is CATSRDRTPGEKLFF.

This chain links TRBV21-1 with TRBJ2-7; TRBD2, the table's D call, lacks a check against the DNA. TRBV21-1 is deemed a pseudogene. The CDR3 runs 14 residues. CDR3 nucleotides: TGTGCCAGCAGCCCTCGGGGGACTGGCTACGAGCAGTACTTC. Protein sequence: CASSPRGTGYEQYF.

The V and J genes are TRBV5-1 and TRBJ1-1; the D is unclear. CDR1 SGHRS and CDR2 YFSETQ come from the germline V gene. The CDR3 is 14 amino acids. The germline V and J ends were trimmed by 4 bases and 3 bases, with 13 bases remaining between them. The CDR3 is CASSPNFGDTEAFF. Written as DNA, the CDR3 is TGCGCCAGCAGCCCTAATTTCGGGGACACTGAAGCTTTCTTT.

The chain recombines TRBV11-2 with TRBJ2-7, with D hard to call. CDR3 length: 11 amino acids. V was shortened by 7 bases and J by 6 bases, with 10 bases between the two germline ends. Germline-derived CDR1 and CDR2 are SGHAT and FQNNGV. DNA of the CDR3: TGTGCCAGCAACCTTGGGCGCGAGCAGTACTTC. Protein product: CASNLGREQYF.

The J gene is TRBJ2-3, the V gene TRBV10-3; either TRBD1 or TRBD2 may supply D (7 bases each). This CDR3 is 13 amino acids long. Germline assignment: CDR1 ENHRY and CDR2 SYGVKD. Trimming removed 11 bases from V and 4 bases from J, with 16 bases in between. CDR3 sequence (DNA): TGTGCCGCAGGGGGGGGTTGGGCAGATACGCAGTATTTT. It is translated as CAAGGGWADTQYF.

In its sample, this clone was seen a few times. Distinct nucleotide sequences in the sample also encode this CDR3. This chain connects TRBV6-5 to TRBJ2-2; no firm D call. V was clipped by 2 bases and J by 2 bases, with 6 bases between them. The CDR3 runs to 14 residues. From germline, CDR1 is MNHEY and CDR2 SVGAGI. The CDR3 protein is CASSYGGNTGELFF. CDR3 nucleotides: TGTGCCAGCAGTTACGGCGGAAACACCGGGGAGCTGTTTTTT.

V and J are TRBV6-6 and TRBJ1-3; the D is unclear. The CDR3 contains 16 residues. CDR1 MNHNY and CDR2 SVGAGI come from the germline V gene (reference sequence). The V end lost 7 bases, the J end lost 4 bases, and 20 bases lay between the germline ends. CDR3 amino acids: CASTAGSLQLGNTIYF. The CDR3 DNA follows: TGTGCCAGCACGGCGGGTAGCCTCCAGCTGGGAAACACCATATATTTT.

CDR3 region: CASRLAGHEQYF. CDR3 bases: TGTGCCAGCAGGCTGGCTGGGCACGAGCAGTACTTC. The chain links TRBV7-9 to TRBJ2-7; D is undetermined. The CDR3 has 12 residues. Per germline, CDR1 SEHNR and CDR2 FQNEAQ (reference sequence). V shed 6 bases and J shed 5 bases, with 11 bases lying between them.

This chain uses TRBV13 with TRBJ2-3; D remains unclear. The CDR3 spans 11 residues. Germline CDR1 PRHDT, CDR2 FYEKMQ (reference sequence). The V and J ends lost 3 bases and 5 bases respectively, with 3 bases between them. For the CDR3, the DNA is TGTGCCAGCAGCTTCGAAGATACGCAGTATTTT. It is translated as CASSFEDTQYF.

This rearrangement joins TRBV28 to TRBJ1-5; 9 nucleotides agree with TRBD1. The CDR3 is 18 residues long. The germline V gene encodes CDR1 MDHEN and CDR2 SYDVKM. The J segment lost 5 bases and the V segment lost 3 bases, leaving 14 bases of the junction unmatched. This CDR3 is CASSLSLQKGQGHQPQHF. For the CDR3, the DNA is TGTGCCAGCAGTTTGAGCCTCCAAAAGGGACAGGGCCATCAGCCCCAGCATTTT.

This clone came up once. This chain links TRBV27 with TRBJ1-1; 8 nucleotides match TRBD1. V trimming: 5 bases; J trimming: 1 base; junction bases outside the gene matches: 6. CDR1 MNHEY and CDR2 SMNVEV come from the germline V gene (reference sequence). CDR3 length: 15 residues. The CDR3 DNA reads TGTGCCAGCAGTCCACTAGACAGGGGGAACACTGAAGCTTTCTTT. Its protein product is CASSPLDRGNTEAFF.